This T cell receptor (beta chain) is drawn from a study of T-cell memory formation after mild COVID-19. Germline V gene lookup returns CDR1 MDHEN and CDR2 SYDVKM. J gave up 5 bases and V 2 bases, and 7 bases lay outside the gene matches. The CDR3 is 15 amino acids. TCRdb processed the 5' RACE reads anew with MiXCR; each CDR3 protein has one entry. This table has 380,000 or so distinct CDR3 sequences, roughly 14% appearing once. This clonotype was observed a handful of times. The clonotype was recovered from a man in his late teens or twenties who had mild COVID-19 (a few samples of this study predate the infection). Cell type and time point are not known. The chain links TRBV28 to TRBJ2-5; 8 bases map to TRBD2. The sequenced material came from PBMCs or a T cell subset sorted from them (not recorded which). Written as DNA, the CDR3 is TGTGCCAGCAGTTTAGTAGCGGGGTCCGGGGAGACCCAGTACTTC. Translated: CASSLVAGSGETQYF.